This T cell receptor beta chain originates from a study of blood T cell repertoires in COVID-19. Overall study: Donors in Cohort 3 who had recovered were those with two negative PCRs, healthcare professional clearance, or resolution of their symptoms. PBMCs, B-cell-depleted T cells, or T cells provided the cDNA or gDNA that made up the material. Italy, Spain and the United States were the sources of the convalescent and acute COVID-19 samples.

Participant ages covered about 18 to 90 years across 20 to 30 US areas. Germline V gene data show CDR1 as ENHRY and CDR2 as SYGVKD. Trimming removed 2 bases from V and 10 bases from J; junction bases left unmatched: 5. The CDR3 length is 13 residues. Profiled with immunoSEQ multiplex PCR; TCRdb holds only in-frame clones, not every one. The profile shows about 270,000 clones, around nine tenths of them singletons. This chain connects TRBV10-3 to TRBJ2-1; 7 nucleotides align to TRBD2. This clonotype was obtained from a woman aged 60-75 years in a cohort exposed to, infected with or recovered from COVID-19 (not recorded which). Sequenced sample: PBMCs or T cells enriched from blood (not recorded which). The DNA of the CDR3 is TGTGCCATCAGTGAGCCCGCGCGGGGGGAGCAGTTCTTC. Its translation is CAISEPARGEQFF.